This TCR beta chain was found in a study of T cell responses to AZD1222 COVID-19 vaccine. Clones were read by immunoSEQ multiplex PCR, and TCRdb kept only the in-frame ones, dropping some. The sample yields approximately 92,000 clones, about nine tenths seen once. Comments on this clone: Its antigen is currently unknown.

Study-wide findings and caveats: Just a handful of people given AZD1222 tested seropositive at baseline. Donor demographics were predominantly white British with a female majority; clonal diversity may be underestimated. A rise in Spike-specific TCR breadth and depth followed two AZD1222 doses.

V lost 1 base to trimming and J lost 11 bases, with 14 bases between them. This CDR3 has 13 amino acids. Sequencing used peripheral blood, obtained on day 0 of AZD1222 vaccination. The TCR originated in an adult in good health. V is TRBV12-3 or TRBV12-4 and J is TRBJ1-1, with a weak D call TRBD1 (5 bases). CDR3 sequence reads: CASSLGGEEDAFF. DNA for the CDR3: TGTGCCAGCAGTTTAGGGGGGGAGGAGGATGCTTTCTTT.